The 28 T cell receptor beta chains reported below all come from one sample, sequenced in a study of shared clonotypes between healthy human individuals. Some clones are missing from TCRdb's copy, which holds only in-frame ones; the method was immunoSEQ multiplex PCR. Altogether more than 400,000 clones are present, almost 97% being singletons, with the ten largest covering roughly 0.06%. Sequencing was carried out using naive CD4+ T cells sorted from blood. Documented subset: CD45RA+ positively selected. The source is a woman aged 25-40 years in good health.

CDR3 nucleotide sequence: TGTGCCAGCAGCTTCCTAGGACAGAACTATGGCTACACCTTC. It is translated as CASSFLGQNYGYTF. The chain uses TRBV7-9 and TRBJ1-2, with D possibly being TRBD1 (6 bases). The germline gives CDR1 SEHNR, CDR2 FQNEAQ (reference sequence). The CDR3 covers 14 residues. V dropped 3 bases and J dropped 2 bases, with 10 bases sitting between them.

The V and J genes are TRBV11-3 and TRBJ2-7; D is ambiguous. V gave up 5 bases and J gave up 0 bases, with 20 bases separating them. The CDR3 covers 17 residues. Germline V CDR1 and CDR2: SGHNT, YENEEA. CDR3 nucleotides: TGTGCCAGCAGCCAAAGGATGGGCAGGCGAAGCTCCTACGAGCAGTACTTC. It translates to CASSQRMGRRSSYEQYF. The full variable domain, completed using reference TRBV11-3 and TRBJ2-7, is EAGVVQSPRYKIIEKKQPVAFWCNPISGHNTLYWYLQNLGQGPELLIRYENEEAVDDSQLPKDRFSAERLKGVDSTLKIQPAELGDSAVYLCASSQRMGRRSSYEQYFGPGTRLTVT.

V is TRBV19 and J is TRBJ2-7; TRBD2 is a possible D gene (6 bases). The germline V gene encodes CDR1 LNHDA and CDR2 SQIVND (reference sequence). CDR3 size: 14 residues. V was trimmed by 9 bases and J by 1 base, leaving 16 bases between them. CDR3 sequence (DNA): TGTGCCAGCCGTCCGGGACTCCAATCCTACGAGCAGTACTTC. This sequence encodes CASRPGLQSYEQYF.

The V call is TRBV6-5, the J call TRBJ2-3; 11 bases fit TRBD2. This CDR3 region has 15 residues. The germline gives CDR1 MNHEY, CDR2 SVGAGI. V was pared by 5 bases and J by 4 bases, with 5 bases of the junction left unmatched. The CDR3: CASSATSGSSDTQYF. The CDR3 DNA sequence: TGTGCCAGCAGTGCCACTAGCGGGAGTTCAGATACGCAGTATTTT.

The CDR3 nucleotides read TGTGCCAGCAGAGGGACCCGCCCTCCCCCGGGTACGCAGTATTTT. Protein product: CASRGTRPPPGTQYF. This sequence joins TRBV28 and TRBJ2-3, with D possibly called TRBD1 or TRBD2 (5 bases each). V was trimmed by 6 bases and J by 8 bases, leaving 21 bases between them. CDR1 and CDR2 from the germline V gene are MDHEN and SYDVKM. The CDR3 extends over 15 amino acids.

The count of this clone is one. This chain connects TRBV7-9 to TRBJ2-2; a weak D match, TRBD2 (5 bases). Germline V gene sequence: CDR1 SEHNR, CDR2 FQNEAQ (reference sequence). The CDR3 contains 16 residues. The V end was cut by 3 bases, the J end by 2 bases, with 13 bases between. In nucleotides, the CDR3 is TGTGCCAGCAGCTTGGGAATTACGGGAAACACCGGGGAGCTGTTTTTT. It translates to CASSLGITGNTGELFF.

The genes are TRBV7-2 and TRBJ2-5; 7 bases map to TRBD2. Germline loops: CDR1 SGHTA, CDR2 FQGNSA. Trimming took 3 bases from V and 0 from J; bases not matched to a gene: 4. The CDR3 covers 15 residues. DNA for the CDR3: TGTGCCAGCAGCTTTCAAGCGGGATACCAAGAGACCCAGTACTTC. Its protein product is CASSFQAGYQETQYF.

V gene TRBV11-2 combines with J gene TRBJ2-7, with D perhaps matching TRBD1 (6 bases). Trimming took 4 bases from V and 7 from J, leaving 17 bases between them. This CDR3 spans 14 amino acids. Germline CDR1 and CDR2: SGHAT and FQNNGV. This CDR3 is CASSSVTGRWEQYF. In DNA form, the CDR3 reads TGTGCCAGCAGCTCGGTAACAGGGCGTTGGGAGCAGTACTTC.

The chain employs TRBV2 and TRBJ1-6; TRBD1 might be the D (5 bases). Per germline, CDR1 SNHLY and CDR2 FYNNEI. There are 17 residues in the CDR3. V lost 0 bases to trimming and J lost 10 bases, with 19 bases between them. As DNA, the CDR3 is TGTGCCAGCAGTGAAGCGGGGGTGGGGCTGAGAGACTCACCCCTCCACTTT. It encodes CASSEAGVGLRDSPLHF.

The chain recombines TRBV18 with TRBJ2-1; either TRBD1 or TRBD2 may supply D (5 bases each). Germline assignment: CDR1 KGHSH and CDR2 LQKENI. This CDR3 has 14 amino acids. V lost 0 bases to trimming and J lost 9 bases, with 12 bases between them. CDR3 DNA: TGTGCCAGCTCACCACCAGCCTTCGGGGCTGAGCAGTTCTTC. Its protein is CASSPPAFGAEQFF. Together with reference TRBV18 and TRBJ2-1, the CDR3 gives the full variable domain: NAGVMQNPRHLVRRRGQEARLRCSPMKGHSHVYWYRQLPEEGLKFMVYLQKENIIDESGMPKERFSAEFPKEGPSILRIQQVVRGDSAAYFCASSPPAFGAEQFFGPGTRLTVL.

This clone was seen just once. The V gene is TRBV7-3, the J gene TRBJ2-3; no firm D call. V was pared by 5 bases and J by 2 bases, with 17 bases between. CDR1 SGHTA and CDR2 FQGTGA come from the germline V gene. The CDR3 contains 16 residues. The CDR3 DNA follows: TGTGCCAGCAGCCCCCACACCCCTGGCGCCACAGATACGCAGTATTTT. Protein sequence: CASSPHTPGATDTQYF.

V is TRBV27 and J is TRBJ2-5, with D unresolved. The length of the CDR3 is 14 residues. Germline CDR1 MNHEY, CDR2 SMNVEV (reference sequence). Trimming cost V 6 bases and J 5 bases, with 16 bases left between them. For the CDR3, the DNA is TGTGCCAGCAGCAATGGCGTCAGCACGGAGACCCAGTACTTC. Amino acid sequence: CASSNGVSTETQYF.

The chain joins TRBV6-5 to TRBJ2-7; 7 nucleotides agree with TRBD1. The CDR3 contains 14 residues. Germline loops: CDR1 MNHEY, CDR2 SVGAGI. The V gene end was trimmed by 1 base and the J gene end by 4 bases; junction bases not matched to a gene: 4. The CDR3 region has the DNA TGTGCCAGCAGTTACTTTGGACAGGTATACGAGCAGTACTTC. Translating gives CASSYFGQVYEQYF.

This clone has only one observation. Other nucleotide sequences in the sample specify the same CDR3. V and J are TRBV18 and TRBJ2-1, with 14 bases aligning to TRBD2. Germline values: CDR1 KGHSH, CDR2 LQKENI. V gave up 3 bases and J gave up 8 bases; unmatched junction bases: 3. This CDR3 contains 15 residues. In DNA, the CDR3 is TGTGCCAGCTCACCGGGACTAGCGGGAGTCGATGAGCAGTTCTTC. Translating it yields CASSPGLAGVDEQFF.

V usage is TRBV5-1 and J usage is TRBJ1-1, with a tentative D call TRBD1 (5 bases). Germline values: CDR1 SGHRS, CDR2 YFSETQ. This CDR3 region has 14 residues. Trimming cost V 0 bases and J 5 bases, with 11 bases left between them. The chain's CDR3 is CASSLVWEGTEAFF. CDR3 sequence (DNA): TGCGCCAGCAGCTTGGTTTGGGAGGGGACTGAAGCTTTCTTT.

The chain's CDR3 is CSASYSETQYF. The CDR3 region has the DNA TGCAGTGCTAGTTATTCGGAGACCCAGTACTTC. The chain couples TRBV20-1 to TRBJ2-5; the D is unclear. CDR1 and CDR2 (germline): DFQATT, SNEGSKA (reference sequence). The CDR3 is 11 residues long. Trimming stripped 3 bases from V and 5 bases from J, with 7 bases between.

This chain links TRBV28 with TRBJ1-4; unclear D gene. Germline lookup yields CDR1 MDHEN and CDR2 SYDVKM. This CDR3 contains 14 residues. Trimming took 6 bases from V and 5 from J, leaving 13 bases between them. CDR3 loop: CASSKERLNEKLFF. The DNA for the CDR3 is TGTGCCAGCAGCAAGGAACGCCTAAATGAAAAACTGTTTTTT.

V gene TRBV27 combines with J gene TRBJ1-5; 10 nucleotides agree with TRBD1. There are 15 residues in the CDR3. Germline V CDR1 and CDR2: MNHEY, SMNVEV (reference sequence). The junction had 8 bases not matched to a gene; V was cut back by 7 bases and J by 5 bases. DNA of the CDR3: TGTGCCAGCACTAAAAAGGGGACAGGGGATCAGCCCCAGCATTTT. Translation gives CASTKKGTGDQPQHF.

The chain uses TRBV25-1 and TRBJ2-7, with D tentatively TRBD1 (5 bases). V gave up 7 bases and J gave up 3 bases, with 19 bases separating them. CDR1 is MGHDK and CDR2 is SYGVNS in the germline V gene. CDR3 length equals 15 residues. The CDR3 is CASKGALMTHYEQYF. DNA for the CDR3: TGTGCCAGCAAAGGGGCCCTCATGACCCACTACGAGCAGTACTTC.

The V call is TRBV10-1, the J call TRBJ2-2; 8 bases match TRBD1. There are 16 residues in the CDR3. V trimming: 4 bases; J trimming: 1 base; junction bases outside the gene matches: 5. Germline values: CDR1 WNHNN, CDR2 SYGVQD (reference sequence). DNA of the CDR3: TGCGCCAGCAGTGCCCTCGGGACAGGGAACACCGGGGAGCTGTTTTTT. It codes for CASSALGTGNTGELFF.

The gene calls are TRBV28 and TRBJ2-3; D may correspond to TRBD1 or TRBD2 (5 bases each). Germline-derived CDR1 and CDR2 are MDHEN and SYDVKM. The V and J ends lost 2 bases and 0 bases respectively, with 12 bases between them. The CDR3 runs to 16 residues. For the CDR3, the DNA is TGTGCCAGCAGTTTAGGGACGGGGTCAAGCACAGATACGCAGTATTTT. This encodes CASSLGTGSSTDTQYF. Variable domain in full (rest from reference TRBV28 and TRBJ2-3): DVKVTQSSRYLVKRTGEKVFLECVQDMDHENMFWYRQDPGLGLRLIYFSYDVKMKEKGDIPEGYSVSREKKERFSLILESASTNQTSMYLCASSLGTGSSTDTQYFGPGTRLTVL.

This clone has only one observation. The J gene is TRBJ2-6, the V gene TRBV5-1, with a possible D match to TRBD2 (5 bases). CDR3 length equals 15 residues. V was shortened by 2 bases and J by 3 bases, with 9 bases between the two germline ends. Germline V CDR1 and CDR2: SGHRS, YFSETQ. The CDR3 sequence: CASSFEGGGANVLTF. DNA of the CDR3: TGCGCCAGCAGCTTTGAGGGCGGTGGGGCCAACGTCCTGACTTTC.

The CDR3 DNA sequence: TGTGCCAGTAGTGAGGCTAGCGATAGCACAGATACGCAGTATTTT. It translates to CASSEASDSTDTQYF. The chain carries TRBV19 and TRBJ2-3, with D possibly being TRBD2 (6 bases). The CDR3 spans 15 residues. The V gene's germline CDR1 is LNHDA and CDR2 SQIVND (reference sequence). The V and J ends lost 5 bases and 0 bases respectively, with 12 bases between them.

The chain combines TRBV7-9 with TRBJ2-5; possibly TRBD1 for D (6 bases). The tail of the sequence fits TRBJ2-7 better, so the J call may be wrong. CDR3 length: 12 residues. The V gene's germline CDR1 is SEHNR and CDR2 FQNEAQ (reference sequence). The CDR3 DNA reads TGTGCCAGCAGCAGTAACAGGGCCGAGCAGTACTTC. Protein: CASSSNRAEQYF.

The V and J genes are TRBV2 and TRBJ1-6; perhaps TRBD1 as D (6 bases). This CDR3 has 15 amino acids. V was shortened by 8 bases and J by 13 bases, with 24 bases between the two germline ends. Germline-derived CDR1 and CDR2 are SNHLY and FYNNEI. The CDR3 DNA follows: TGTGCCAGCGATCCCTTTGGGGACACTCTGGAGCCCCTCCACTTT. Its protein is CASDPFGDTLEPLHF.

The chain recombines TRBV4-1 with TRBJ2-7; 14 bases agree with TRBD2. This CDR3 is 15 amino acids long. Germline trimming cut 3 bases from V and 12 bases from J; bases unmatched to any gene: 10. CDR1 and CDR2 from the germline V gene are MGHRA and YSYEKL. The CDR3 region is CASSHDPGLAGVVYF. The CDR3, as DNA: TGCGCCAGCAGCCACGATCCGGGACTAGCGGGGGTCGTGTACTTC.

This clone was observed once. V and J are TRBV7-2 and TRBJ1-1, with D tentatively TRBD1 (6 bases). Germline V gene sequence: CDR1 SGHTA, CDR2 FQGNSA. This CDR3 has 13 residues. Trimming took off 5 bases at V and 6 bases at J, with 13 bases between the two ends. The DNA of the CDR3 is TGTGCCAGCAGCCGCAGAACAGGGTCTGAAGCTTTCTTT. Protein: CASSRRTGSEAFF.

The rearrangement joins TRBV14 to TRBJ1-1; TRBD1 might be the D (6 bases). Trimming took off 4 bases at V and 0 bases at J, with 12 bases between the two ends. The length of the CDR3 is 15 residues. Germline CDR1 and CDR2: SGHDN and FVKESK. The CDR3 nucleotides are TGTGCCAGCAGCCCGCGGACAGTCATGAACACTGAAGCTTTCTTT. Amino acids: CASSPRTVMNTEAFF.